The source of this T cell receptor beta chain is a study of monozygotic twins with inflammatory bowel disease. CDR3 size: 16 residues. Germline V gene data show CDR1 as SGHRS and CDR2 as YFSETQ. Study-wide results and limits: Healthy co-twins showed greater TCRbeta diversity (inverse Simpson) than IBD patients.

UMIs that included a 6-nucleotide sample barcode were added by template switching, which took place during cDNA synthesis. Following a re-call of the 5' RACE reads, TCRdb has one entry per CDR3 protein and lacks DNA. Here the sample table reports over 200,000 distinct CDR3 sequences. A note on this clonotype: The antigen is undetermined.

This rearrangement joins TRBV5-1 to TRBJ2-6; TCRdb proposes TRBD1, but this gene call is untestable without DNA. This sequence was found in a human donor with ulcerative colitis or Crohn's disease, or a healthy co-twin of an affected twin (not recorded which). Source material: blood. CDR3 sequence: CASSLVARAGANVLTF.